This T cell receptor (beta chain) was obtained from a study of OX40 agonist ivuxolimab in advanced cancers. CDR1 GTSNPN and CDR2 SVGIG come from the germline V gene (reference sequence). The ends were cut back, 3 bases at V and 0 bases at J, with 9 bases in the middle. This CDR3 is built from 14 residues. Assay used: immunoSEQ multiplex PCR; TCRdb lists only in-frame clones, some missing. The data show 70,000 to 95,000 clones, about 89% seen once. The sample consisted of CD4+ or CD8+ T cells sorted from blood, taken in a trial of the OX40 agonist ivuxolimab. This receptor was taken from an adult with an advanced solid tumor such as melanoma, head and neck, liver or kidney cancer. This chain joins TRBV30 and TRBJ2-1; the D is unclear. CDR3 sequence reads: CAWSAASSYNEQFF. The CDR3 bases are TGTGCCTGGAGCGCTGCTAGCTCCTACAATGAGCAGTTCTTC.